Presented here are 8 T cell receptor beta chains from one specimen sequenced in a study of T cells after yellow fever vaccination. TCRdb re-derived calls from the 5' RACE reads in MiXCR, one entry per CDR3 protein. This sample has around 330,000 distinct CDR3 sequences, with roughly 4% found just once. The starting material was PBMCs, obtained on the day of the yellow fever booster vaccination. These receptors were obtained from a man younger than 30 who received the YFV17D yellow fever vaccine.

V is TRBV18 and J is TRBJ1-6; D gene unclear. Germline values: CDR1 KGHSH, CDR2 LQKENI. V lost 4 bases and J lost 6, with 10 bases in between. The CDR3 is 14 residues long. The CDR3 nucleotides read TGTGCCAGCTCACTCCAGCAGACTAATTCACCCCTCCACTTT. It translates to CASSLQQTNSPLHF.

The chain couples TRBV11-2 to TRBJ2-3, with D hard to call. Germline lookup yields CDR1 SGHAT and CDR2 FQNNGV. The V end was cut by 1 base, the J end by 5 bases, with 7 bases between. This CDR3 is 13 amino acids long. The CDR3 DNA sequence: TGTGCCAGCAGCTTAGGATGGTTAGATACGCAGTATTTT. It codes for CASSLGWLDTQYF.

The V call is TRBV6-1, the J call TRBJ1-4; D gene unclear. The CDR3 has 14 residues. The V end was cut by 2 bases, the J end by 6 bases, with 10 bases between. The V gene's germline CDR1 is MNHNS and CDR2 SASEGT. This CDR3 is CASSEQTTYEKLFF. In DNA, the CDR3 is TGTGCCAGCAGTGAACAGACTACGTATGAAAAACTGTTTTTT.

This chain uses TRBV3-1 with TRBJ2-1; 11 nucleotides match TRBD1. The germline gives CDR1 LGHDT, CDR2 YNNKEL (reference sequence). The CDR3 spans 14 residues. The J segment lost 7 bases and the V segment lost 6 bases, leaving 5 bases of the junction unmatched. In DNA form, the CDR3 reads TGTGCCAGCAGACCGGGACAGGGGGTAAATGAGCAGTTCTTC. Encoded protein: CASRPGQGVNEQFF.

At least ten counts were recorded for this clonotype. The CDR3 region has the DNA TGTGCCAGCAGCTCCGACTGGACAGGGCATGGCTACACCTTC. Translating it yields CASSSDWTGHGYTF. The V call is TRBV7-2, the J call TRBJ1-2; 8 bases agree with TRBD1. The CDR3 is 14 residues long. Germline V gene sequence: CDR1 SGHTA, CDR2 FQGNSA. Germline trimming cut 4 bases from V and 6 bases from J; bases unmatched to any gene: 7.

This clonotype was observed a single time. A much larger clone differs by one base, so this may be a read error. J is TRBJ2-2 and V is TRBV4-2; no clear D. Trimming took 4 bases from V and 6 from J, leaving 15 bases between them. The CDR3 has 15 residues. The V gene's germline CDR1 is LGHNA and CDR2 YNFKEQ. This CDR3 is CASSLDPLGPGELFF. The CDR3 region has the DNA TGTGCCAGCAGCCTAGATCCCCTAGGTCCCGGGGAGCTGTTTTTT.

This clonotype was picked up many times. This chain links TRBV11-3 with TRBJ2-4, with 9 bases lining up with TRBD1. After removal of 5 bases from V and 0 bases from J, the junction contained 5 bases not matched to a gene. The CDR3 totals 16 residues. Germline V gene lookup returns CDR1 SGHNT and CDR2 YENEEA. Here the CDR3 DNA reads TGTGCCAGCAGCCCCGGGACAGGGCCAGCCAAAAACATTCAGTACTTC. Translated, it gives CASSPGTGPAKNIQYF.

The table lists this clonotype with a few counts. This rearrangement joins TRBV12-3 or TRBV12-4 to TRBJ1-1; 9 positions match TRBD1. This CDR3 contains 15 residues. V gave up 8 bases and J gave up 1 base; unmatched junction bases: 8. The CDR3 spells CASVKKGQGNTEAFF. CDR3 DNA: TGTGCCAGCGTCAAAAAGGGACAGGGGAACACTGAAGCTTTCTTT.